This TCR beta chain was captured in a study of cytomegalovirus exposure and HLA in healthy donors. The CDR3 is made up of 13 amino acids. Trimming left V 5 bases short and J 4 bases short, with 9 bases between. CDR1 SGHAT and CDR2 FQNNGV come from the germline V gene. The assay was immunoSEQ multiplex PCR, and TCRdb's table has in-frame clones only and misses some. The data contain 150,000 to 200,000 clones, roughly 96% of them singletons. Source material: PBMCs. The sequence was obtained from a woman aged 18-29 years in good health and CMV-seronegative. The chain recombines TRBV11-2 with TRBJ1-5; D may be TRBD1 (5 bases). Written as DNA, the CDR3 is TGTGCCAGCAGCCTCGACAGAAATCAGCCCCAGCATTTT. This encodes CASSLDRNQPQHF.